This TCR beta chain was profiled in a study of CD4+ T cells in melanoma. Per the germline V gene, CDR1 is SGDLS and CDR2 is YYNGEE. The CDR3 extends over 17 amino acids. V gave up 0 bases and J gave up 4 bases, with 17 bases separating them. Sequencing used immunoSEQ multiplex PCR; TCRdb keeps in-frame clones, though not all of them. The sample holds over 130,000 clones, approximately 91% seen once. This chain uses TRBV9 with TRBJ1-3; possibly TRBD1 for D (5 bases). The receptor was isolated from a human donor with melanoma. CDR3 sequence (DNA): TGTGCCAGCAGCGTAGGGAGTCTGGGGACGGACGGAAACACCATATATTTT. Protein: CASSVGSLGTDGNTIYF.